One sample yielded the 23 T cell receptor beta chains listed below, sequenced in a study of cytomegalovirus exposure and HLA in healthy donors. Amplification used 60 Vbeta primers and 13 Jbeta primers. Here immunoSEQ multiplex PCR was the method, and the copy in TCRdb shows in-frame clones only, minus some. The table records roughly 90,000 clones, 65% to 90% of them present only once. The sample consisted of PBMCs. The receptors stem from a man in his thirties or forties in good health and CMV-seropositive.

The V call is TRBV5-1, the J call TRBJ2-7, with D uncertain. The CDR3 totals 15 residues. The V end lost 0 bases, the J end lost 0 bases, and 10 bases lay between the germline ends. Germline V gene data show CDR1 as SGHRS and CDR2 as YFSETQ. CDR3 nucleotides: TGCGCCAGCAGCTTGGCGGCGGTGAGCTCCTACGAGCAGTACTTC. The encoded protein is CASSLAAVSSYEQYF.

This rearrangement joins TRBV5-6 to TRBJ2-4; a possible D gene is TRBD2 (5 bases). The germline CDR1 and CDR2 sequences are SGHDT and YYEEEE. This CDR3 is 17 amino acids long. V was shortened by 0 bases and J by 0 bases, with 13 bases between the two germline ends. This CDR3 reads CASSLVSFGEAKNIQYF. The CDR3, as DNA: TGTGCCAGCAGCTTGGTTTCATTCGGGGAAGCCAAAAACATTCAGTACTTC.

V usage is TRBV27 and J usage is TRBJ1-5, with 7 bases matching TRBD1. V lost 7 bases and J lost 1; bases outside the gene matches: 7. Germline CDR1 and CDR2: MNHEY and SMNVEV (reference sequence). The CDR3 loop spans 15 amino acids. CDR3 sequence reads: CASNPTGVSNQPQHF. For the CDR3, the DNA is TGTGCCAGCAATCCTACAGGGGTGAGCAATCAGCCCCAGCATTTT.

V gene TRBV10-1 combines with J gene TRBJ1-3; D perhaps matches TRBD1 (6 bases). Germline CDR1 and CDR2: WNHNN and SYGVQD (reference sequence). The germline V and J ends were trimmed by 8 bases and 2 bases, with 16 bases remaining between them. CDR3 length equals 15 residues. DNA of the CDR3: TGCGCCAGCTTGTGGGGGCGGCCAACTGGAAACACCATATATTTT. The encoded protein is CASLWGRPTGNTIYF.

This rearrangement joins TRBV5-4 to TRBJ2-5, with D possibly TRBD2 on 5 matching bases. The CDR3 has 13 residues. The ends were cut back, 4 bases at V and 7 bases at J, with 14 bases in the middle. CDR1 and CDR2 (germline): SGHNT, YYREEE (reference sequence). The CDR3 region is CASSRGPEGTQYF. CDR3 sequence (DNA): TGTGCCAGCAGCCGCGGCCCAGAGGGGACCCAGTACTTC.

V is TRBV4-3 and J is TRBJ2-7, with 10 bases matching TRBD1. CDR1 is LGHNA, CDR2 YSLEER, per germline. Trimming removed 3 bases from V and 4 bases from J; junction bases left unmatched: 6. The CDR3 contains 15 residues. The DNA for the CDR3 is TGCGCCAGCAGCCATTCGACAGGGGGCTATTACGAGCAGTACTTC. Translation: CASSHSTGGYYEQYF.

In its sample, this clone was seen a few times. This chain uses TRBV5-1 with TRBJ2-3; 11 nucleotides match TRBD2. The CDR3 contains 15 residues. Germline V gene data show CDR1 as SGHRS and CDR2 as YFSETQ. The V gene end was trimmed by 0 bases and the J gene end by 8 bases; junction bases not matched to a gene: 5. CDR3 in amino acids: CASSLALAGGGTQYF. CDR3 sequence (DNA): TGCGCCAGCAGCTTGGCTCTAGCGGGGGGAGGTACGCAGTATTTT.

The chain carries TRBV7-2 and TRBJ2-1; 8 bases are a match to TRBD2. The germline gives CDR1 SGHTA, CDR2 FQGNSA. V gave up 1 base and J gave up 2 bases; unmatched junction bases: 7. The CDR3 covers 17 residues. DNA for the CDR3: TGTGCCAGCAGCTTAGTCCAGGCGGGAGGTACCTACAATGAGCAGTTCTTC. This sequence encodes CASSLVQAGGTYNEQFF.

The chain joins TRBV11-2 to TRBJ2-7; 9 bases agree with TRBD1. Looked up from germline, CDR1 is SGHAT and CDR2 is FQNNGV. CDR3 length equals 17 residues. V dropped 5 bases and J dropped 6; count of bases not matched to a gene: 17. The CDR3 loop is CASSLRGQGGILTEQYF. The CDR3 region has the DNA TGTGCCAGCAGCCTGAGGGGACAGGGAGGGATTCTGACCGAGCAGTACTTC.

V and J are TRBV5-1 and TRBJ1-2; 8 bases map to TRBD1. CDR1 is SGHRS and CDR2 is YFSETQ in the germline V gene. J was trimmed by 8 bases and V by 3 bases; bases with no gene match: 12. The CDR3 spans 15 residues. CDR3 sequence reads: CASSSGQGKGEGYTF. In nucleotides, the CDR3 is TGCGCCAGCAGCTCCGGACAGGGAAAAGGTGAAGGCTACACCTTC.

The rearrangement uses TRBV20-1 and TRBJ1-4; D is uncertain. Germline values: CDR1 DFQATT, CDR2 SNEGSKA (reference sequence). Trimming shortened V by 5 bases and J by 7 bases, and 8 bases separated the two germline ends. The CDR3 consists of 11 residues. DNA for the CDR3: TGCAGTGCTTTGATGCGTGAAAAACTGTTTTTT. Encoded protein: CSALMREKLFF.

The rearrangement uses TRBV28 and TRBJ2-7; weak D call: TRBD2 (7 bases). V was pared by 2 bases and J by 2 bases, with 19 bases between. The V gene's germline CDR1 is MDHEN and CDR2 SYDVKM. CDR3 length: 17 residues. CDR3 region: CASSLGRGGLLTYEQYF. The CDR3 coding sequence is TGTGCCAGCAGTTTAGGGAGGGGGGGACTTCTAACCTACGAGCAGTACTTC. Drawing the rest from reference TRBV28 and TRBJ2-7, the complete variable domain is DVKVTQSSRYLVKRTGEKVFLECVQDMDHENMFWYRQDPGLGLRLIYFSYDVKMKEKGDIPEGYSVSREKKERFSLILESASTNQTSMYLCASSLGRGGLLTYEQYFGPGTRLTVT.

The chain couples TRBV5-8 to TRBJ1-1; 7 positions agree with TRBD1. The CDR3 spans 15 residues. V shed 4 bases, J shed 0 bases, and the junction held 6 bases outside the gene matches. Germline V gene lookup returns CDR1 SGHTS and CDR2 YDEGEE. CDR3 sequence (DNA): TGTGCCAGCAGCCCGGGACAGCCCATGAACACTGAAGCTTTCTTT. It specifies CASSPGQPMNTEAFF. Full variable domain (missing parts from reference TRBV5-8 and TRBJ1-1): EAGVTQSPTHLIKTRGQQATLRCSPISGHTSVYWYQQALGLGLQFLLWYDEGEERNRGNFPPRFSGRQFPNYSSELNVNALELEDSALYLCASSPGQPMNTEAFFGQGTRLTVV.

The chain has TRBV2 and TRBJ2-5, with a weak D call TRBD2 (5 bases). V was cut by 1 base and J by 1 base, with 10 bases left in between. The CDR3 extends over 15 amino acids. Germline assignment: CDR1 SNHLY and CDR2 FYNNEI. The CDR3: CASSEELAGQETQYF. CDR3 in DNA: TGTGCCAGCAGTGAAGAGCTAGCAGGCCAAGAGACCCAGTACTTC.

The V call is TRBV9, the J call TRBJ1-5; D is uncertain. Germline CDR1 is SGDLS and CDR2 is YYNGEE. The length of the CDR3 is 13 residues. Trimming cost V 5 bases and J 4 bases, with 10 bases left between them. CDR3 in DNA: TGTGCCAGCAGTCAAGCCGGGAATCAGCCCCAGCATTTT. Its protein is CASSQAGNQPQHF.

The chain has TRBV10-3 and TRBJ1-1; D is unresolved. V was pared by 0 bases and J by 6 bases, with 8 bases between. In germline, CDR1 is ENHRY, CDR2 SYGVKD. CDR3 size: 13 residues. This CDR3 reads CAISESGSSEAFF. CDR3 nucleotide sequence: TGTGCCATCAGTGAGTCGGGCAGCTCTGAAGCTTTCTTT.

V usage is TRBV6-6 and J usage is TRBJ2-5; the match to TRBD2 covers 7 bases. Gene TRBJ2-7 matches the end of the DNA better, so the J call may be wrong. Germline CDR1 is MNHNY and CDR2 is SVGAGI (reference sequence). The CDR3 sequence is 15 residues long. The CDR3 nucleotides read TGTGCCAGCAGTTCCCCGGGACTAACCAACTACGAGCAGTACTTC. Translated, it gives CASSSPGLTNYEQYF.

This clone has only a few counts. The chain links TRBV6-5 to TRBJ1-3; maybe TRBD1 (6 bases). Trimming stripped 7 bases from V and 1 base from J, with 11 bases between. The CDR3 is 14 residues long. In germline, CDR1 is MNHEY, CDR2 SVGAGI. The CDR3 DNA is TGTGCCAGCAAATCAACAGGGTCTGGAAACACCATATATTTT. It codes for CASKSTGSGNTIYF.

This clone was picked up one time. CDR3 nucleotides: TGTGCCAGCAGTGAAGGTTGGGCACGCTACGAGCAGTACTTC. Translation: CASSEGWARYEQYF. The V call is TRBV6-1, the J call TRBJ2-7, with D unclear. Germline V CDR1 and CDR2: MNHNS, SASEGT. The CDR3 is 14 residues long. The V end was cut by 1 base, the J end by 3 bases, with 10 bases between.

J is TRBJ2-4 and V is TRBV5-1; D is possibly TRBD1 (6 bases). The CDR3 runs to 16 residues. V gave up 3 bases and J gave up 9 bases, with 22 bases separating them. Germline V gene lookup returns CDR1 SGHRS and CDR2 YFSETQ. CDR3 amino acids: CASSYRTAKEGAIQYF. The CDR3 nucleotides read TGCGCCAGCAGCTATCGGACAGCTAAAGAGGGAGCCATTCAGTACTTC.

The J gene is TRBJ2-3, the V gene TRBV5-5, with 9 bases fitting TRBD1. The germline V gene encodes CDR1 SGHKS and CDR2 YYEKEE (reference sequence). The CDR3 is 15 amino acids. V was clipped by 1 base and J by 6 bases; unmatched bases: 6. Here the CDR3 DNA reads TGTGCCAGCAGCTTGAGGGACAGGGAGTCCGATACGCAGTATTTT. It specifies CASSLRDRESDTQYF.

This chain uses TRBV5-8 with TRBJ2-7, with 10 nucleotides matching TRBD1. CDR1 and CDR2 from the germline V gene are SGHTS and YDEGEE. The CDR3 covers 15 residues. The V segment lost 4 bases and the J segment 2 bases; nucleotides outside the gene matches: 6. CDR3 sequence: CASSAAGTGAYEQYF. In DNA form, the CDR3 reads TGTGCCAGCAGCGCCGCCGGGACAGGGGCCTACGAGCAGTACTTC.

Regarding this clone: As the CDR3 is not closed by the conserved phenylalanine or tryptophan, this likely results from a read error. The chain has TRBV2 and TRBJ1-5; 8 positions match TRBD1. Germline CDR1 and CDR2: SNHLY and FYNNEI. After removal of 5 bases from V and 5 bases from J, the junction contained 8 bases not matched to a gene. CDR3 length equals 15 residues. CDR3 nucleotides: TGTGCCAGCAGTCCCGGGACAGGCTTCTATCAGCCCCAGCATTCT. Translating it yields CASSPGTGFYQPQHS.